The next 28 T cell receptor beta chains were all read from a single sample in a study of PD-L1 blockade in urothelial cancer. Time point defined: peripheral blood 6 weeks after treatment start. Clones were read by immunoSEQ multiplex PCR, and TCRdb kept only the in-frame ones, dropping some. The sample shows tens of thousands of clones, 88% of them seen only once. This sample comprised PBMCs, obtained around atezolizumab (anti-PD-L1) treatment. These receptors were obtained from a man in his sixties with urothelial cancer.

The chain links TRBV7-9 to TRBJ1-2, with a weak D call TRBD1 (6 bases). CDR1 is SEHNR, CDR2 FQNEAQ, per germline (reference sequence). The CDR3 covers 16 residues. Trimming left V 5 bases short and J 0 bases short, with 16 bases between. The CDR3 region is CASSPTTGEPNYGYTF. CDR3 coding DNA: TGTGCCAGCAGCCCGACGACAGGAGAACCTAACTATGGCTACACCTTC.

The chain recombines TRBV7-9 with TRBJ2-3, with 9 bases fitting TRBD1. Germline V gives CDR1 SEHNR, CDR2 FQNEAQ (reference sequence). There are 13 residues in the CDR3. J gave up 0 bases and V 11 bases, and 3 bases lay outside the gene matches. The CDR3 protein is CAAGQGSTDTQYF. In DNA form, the CDR3 reads TGTGCCGCGGGACAGGGAAGCACAGATACGCAGTATTTT.

V and J are TRBV28 and TRBJ1-5; D gene uncertain. CDR1 is MDHEN and CDR2 is SYDVKM in the germline V gene. Deletions cut 8 bases from V and 3 bases from J, with 14 bases between. The CDR3 loop spans 14 amino acids. CDR3 amino acids: CASGGGRTNQPQHF. CDR3 DNA: TGTGCCAGCGGAGGTGGCAGGACCAATCAGCCCCAGCATTTT.

This sequence joins TRBV27 and TRBJ2-3; 10 bases agree with TRBD2. Trimming at V came to 0 bases and at J to 1 base, leaving 1 base not matched to a gene. The CDR3 loop spans 16 amino acids. CDR1 is MNHEY and CDR2 is SMNVEV in the germline V gene (reference sequence). The CDR3 region is CASSLSGTSGTDTQYF. CDR3 nucleotide sequence: TGTGCCAGCAGTTTATCCGGGACTAGCGGCACAGATACGCAGTATTTT.

The chain combines TRBV13 with TRBJ2-1, with 9 positions matching TRBD1. CDR1 is PRHDT, CDR2 FYEKMQ, per germline (reference sequence). The CDR3 runs to 15 residues. J gave up 3 bases and V 5 bases, and 5 bases lay outside the gene matches. The CDR3: CASSPGTGYYNEQFF. The DNA for the CDR3 is TGTGCCAGCAGCCCCGGGACAGGGTACTACAATGAGCAGTTCTTC. Full variable domain (missing parts from reference TRBV13 and TRBJ2-1): AAGVIQSPRHLIKEKRETATLKCYPIPRHDTVYWYQQGPGQDPQFLISFYEKMQSDKGSIPDRFSAQQFSDYHSELNMSSLELGDSALYFCASSPGTGYYNEQFFGPGTRLTVL.

The CDR3 nucleotides read TGTGCCAGCAGCCAAGATGTGGGGACTGACTATGGCTACACCTTC. It is translated as CASSQDVGTDYGYTF. The rearrangement joins TRBV14 to TRBJ1-2; possibly TRBD1 for D (5 bases). V lost 0 bases to trimming and J lost 3 bases, with 11 bases between them. Germline V gene data show CDR1 as SGHDN and CDR2 as FVKESK. The CDR3 totals 15 residues.

This sequence joins TRBV30 and TRBJ1-4; D unresolved. Trimming pared 4 bases from V and 8 bases from J, leaving 17 bases between. The CDR3 extends over 14 amino acids. Germline V CDR1 and CDR2: GTSNPN, SVGIG (reference sequence). The CDR3 nucleotides are TGTGCCTGGAAGACGGGAAAGACGGGGGAAAAACTGTTTTTT. It translates to CAWKTGKTGEKLFF. The full variable domain, rest sourced from reference TRBV30 and TRBJ1-4, is SQTIHQWPATLVQPVGSPLSLECTVEGTSNPNLYWYRQAAGRGLQLLFYSVGIGQISSEVPQNLSASRPQDRQFILSSKKLLLSDSGFYLCAWKTGKTGEKLFFGSGTQLSVL.

V is TRBV7-8 and J is TRBJ1-2; 8 bases are a match to TRBD1. The ends lost 5 bases at V and 2 bases at J; junction bases unmatched: 7. CDR1 and CDR2 from the germline V gene are SGHVS and FQNEAQ. The CDR3 runs 15 residues. DNA for the CDR3: TGTGCCAGCAGCCCCGGACAGGGAGGGAACTATGGCTACACCTTC. This sequence encodes CASSPGQGGNYGYTF.

The chain joins TRBV6-1 to TRBJ1-1; no clear D gene. Trimming removed 6 bases from V and 10 bases from J, with 21 bases in between. CDR1 MNHNS and CDR2 SASEGT come from the germline V gene. The CDR3 length is 14 residues. The CDR3 DNA follows: TGTGCCAGCAGCCAACTTGGAGGCAACGAAGGAGCTTTCTTT. Translating gives CASSQLGGNEGAFF.

The chain carries TRBV9 and TRBJ2-6; D is possibly TRBD1 (5 bases). There are 16 residues in the CDR3. Trimming removed 0 bases from V and 2 bases from J, with 9 bases in between. Per the germline V gene, CDR1 is SGDLS and CDR2 is YYNGEE. This CDR3 reads CASSVEVGAGANVLTF. The DNA of the CDR3 is TGTGCCAGCAGCGTAGAGGTAGGGGCTGGGGCCAACGTCCTGACTTTC.

The chain is built from TRBV29-1 and TRBJ1-5; D ambiguous. V gave up 7 bases and J gave up 5 bases, with 12 bases separating them. CDR1 is SQVTM, CDR2 ANQGSEA, per germline. The CDR3 contains 12 residues. The CDR3 DNA follows: TGCAGCGCCGGGGATGGGGATCAGCCCCAGCATTTT. Protein product: CSAGDGDQPQHF.

The chain carries TRBV18 and TRBJ2-1; TRBD1 agrees at 10 bases. Germline V CDR1 and CDR2: KGHSH, LQKENI. The CDR3 totals 15 residues. V was pared by 6 bases and J by 5 bases, with 7 bases of the junction left unmatched. The CDR3 nucleotides read TGTGCCAGCTCGTCGGGACAGGGGTACAACAATGAGCAGTTCTTC. Translation gives CASSSGQGYNNEQFF.

This clone is a singleton in its sample. V is TRBV5-4 and J is TRBJ2-7; D is unclear. The CDR3 is 14 amino acids. V lost 4 bases and J 6 bases, leaving 17 bases between the germline ends. Germline CDR1 reads SGHNT; CDR2 reads YYREEE (reference sequence). The CDR3 loop is CASSPPTSPGEQYF. CDR3 nucleotide sequence: TGTGCCAGCAGCCCACCTACGTCCCCCGGCGAGCAGTACTTC.

This clone was counted once. The chain is built from TRBV18 and TRBJ1-6, with 7 bases aligning to TRBD1. The J segment lost 5 bases and the V segment lost 5 bases, leaving 3 bases of the junction unmatched. In germline, CDR1 is KGHSH, CDR2 LQKENI. CDR3 length: 14 residues. The CDR3 bases are TGTGCCAGCTCATCGGGACAGAATAATTCACCCCTCCACTTT. Its protein is CASSSGQNNSPLHF.

The chain recombines TRBV7-9 with TRBJ2-1, with D perhaps matching TRBD2 (6 bases). The CDR3 extends over 14 amino acids. Germline CDR1 and CDR2: SEHNR and FQNEAQ (reference sequence). V was pared by 5 bases and J by 8 bases, with 16 bases between. This chain's CDR3 is CASSPRLVSDEQFF. In DNA, the CDR3 is TGTGCCAGCAGCCCCCGACTAGTATCAGATGAGCAGTTCTTC.

This clone showed up just a few times. The J gene is TRBJ2-1, the V gene TRBV11-3; the D gene is possibly TRBD2 (6 bases). Deletions cut 5 bases from V and 0 bases from J, with 11 bases between. Germline V lookup: CDR1 SGHNT, CDR2 YENEEA. This CDR3 is built from 15 residues. This CDR3 is CASSAGTDSYNEQFF. The CDR3 nucleotides are TGTGCCAGCAGCGCCGGGACTGACTCCTACAATGAGCAGTTCTTC.

As DNA, the CDR3 is TGTGCCAGCAGCTTAGTCTCCCTCGCAGATACGCAGTATTTT. Translating it yields CASSLVSLADTQYF. J is TRBJ2-3 and V is TRBV11-3; D remains ambiguous. The V end lost 1 base, the J end lost 4 bases, and 9 bases lay between the germline ends. Germline V gene data show CDR1 as SGHNT and CDR2 as YENEEA. This CDR3 spans 14 amino acids.

V usage is TRBV11-1 and J usage is TRBJ2-5; 8 bases map to TRBD1. Germline CDR1 and CDR2: SGHAT and FQDESV (reference sequence). The CDR3 is 15 residues long. The trim removed 5 bases at V and 5 bases at J, leaving 10 bases unmatched. DNA of the CDR3: TGTGCCAGCAGCCTAGGGTCAGGGGGCGCGGAGACCCAGTACTTC. Encoded protein: CASSLGSGGAETQYF.

V is TRBV27 and J is TRBJ2-3; 7 nucleotides align to TRBD2. Germline V CDR1 and CDR2: MNHEY, SMNVEV (reference sequence). The CDR3 covers 17 residues. With 4 bases clipped from V and 0 bases from J, the junction kept 10 bases outside the gene matches. In nucleotides, the CDR3 is TGTGCCAGCAGTTCACCCCGCCTTAGCGGGAGCACAGATACGCAGTATTTT. It specifies CASSSPRLSGSTDTQYF.

This clone was recorded once. The chain has TRBV6-6 and TRBJ2-1; 7 bases are shared with TRBD1. Germline V CDR1 and CDR2: MNHNY, SVGAGI (reference sequence). The CDR3 sequence is 14 residues long. V shed 0 bases, J shed 9 bases, and the junction held 5 bases outside the gene matches. The CDR3 nucleotides are TGTGCCAGCAGTTACTCGTGGGACAGCGGTGAGCAGTTCTTC. Protein product: CASSYSWDSGEQFF.

The chain has TRBV11-2 and TRBJ2-2; the match to TRBD1 covers 9 bases. CDR1 is SGHAT and CDR2 is FQNNGV in the germline V gene. The CDR3 has 14 residues. The ends lost 5 bases at V and 8 bases at J; junction bases unmatched: 6. Here the CDR3 reads CASSTGQGIGELFF. As DNA, the CDR3 is TGTGCCAGCAGCACCGGACAGGGGATAGGGGAGCTGTTTTTT.

This clone was seen just once. The chain combines TRBV19 with TRBJ1-2; no reliable D call. The germline V and J ends were trimmed by 1 base and 2 bases, with 14 bases remaining between them. Germline V gene data show CDR1 as LNHDA and CDR2 as SQIVND (reference sequence). The CDR3 spans 16 residues. This CDR3 is CASSIAGEEVNYGYTF. As DNA, the CDR3 is TGTGCCAGTAGTATAGCCGGGGAGGAGGTAAACTATGGCTACACCTTC.

The chain carries TRBV7-2 and TRBJ2-3; 10 bases fit TRBD2. The V segment lost 5 bases and the J segment 4 bases; nucleotides outside the gene matches: 3. This CDR3 has 14 residues. Germline V CDR1 and CDR2: SGHTA, FQGNSA. CDR3 amino acids: CASSPGLAADTQYF. DNA for the CDR3: TGTGCCAGCAGCCCAGGACTAGCGGCAGATACGCAGTATTTT.

The chain joins TRBV18 to TRBJ2-3, with TRBD1 matching over 7 bases. The ends lost 2 bases at V and 7 bases at J; junction bases unmatched: 6. CDR3 length: 14 amino acids. Germline V gives CDR1 KGHSH, CDR2 LQKENI. The CDR3 DNA reads as TGTGCCAGCTCACCAGTTACAGGGGAGAATACGCAGTATTTT. This gives the protein CASSPVTGENTQYF.

The V and J genes are TRBV18 and TRBJ1-2; 8 bases agree with TRBD1. Germline V gives CDR1 KGHSH, CDR2 LQKENI. The length of the CDR3 is 13 residues. V lost 3 bases and J lost 7; bases outside the gene matches: 4. This CDR3 is CASSPDRGTGYTF. The CDR3 coding sequence is TGTGCCAGCTCACCCGACAGGGGAACTGGCTACACCTTC. The complete variable domain, with remaining parts taken from reference TRBV18 and TRBJ1-2, reads NAGVMQNPRHLVRRRGQEARLRCSPMKGHSHVYWYRQLPEEGLKFMVYLQKENIIDESGMPKERFSAEFPKEGPSILRIQQVVRGDSAAYFCASSPDRGTGYTFGSGTRLTVV.

The rearrangement uses TRBV18 and TRBJ2-1; 8 positions match TRBD2. Germline V gene sequence: CDR1 KGHSH, CDR2 LQKENI. Germline trimming cut 3 bases from V and 4 bases from J; bases unmatched to any gene: 5. The CDR3 consists of 15 residues. The CDR3 sequence: CASSPTRGGYNEQFF. CDR3 sequence (DNA): TGTGCCAGCTCACCTACTCGGGGGGGGTACAATGAGCAGTTCTTC.

The V gene is TRBV10-3, the J gene TRBJ1-5; the D gene is possibly TRBD1 (5 bases). The V and J ends lost 2 bases and 2 bases respectively, with 7 bases between them. The CDR3 is made up of 14 amino acids. The germline V gene has CDR1 ENHRY and CDR2 SYGVKD. The CDR3 coding sequence is TGTGCCATCAGTGAGGGGGGGGGCAATCAGCCCCAGCATTTT. Its translation is CAISEGGGNQPQHF.

This clone showed up just once. The DNA of the CDR3 is TGTGCCAGCAGCTCCACAGGGTCGGAGACCCAGTACTTC. Translating it yields CASSSTGSETQYF. The chain links TRBV7-3 to TRBJ2-5; weak D call: TRBD1 (6 bases). Per the germline V gene, CDR1 is SGHTA and CDR2 is FQGTGA. Between the trimmed V and J ends, which lost 4 bases and 5 bases, there was a span of 11 bases. The CDR3 spans 13 residues.